This T cell receptor beta chain originates from a study of blood T cell repertoires in COVID-19. CDR1 and CDR2 from the germline V gene are KGHSH and LQKENI. The ends lost 3 bases at V and 3 bases at J; junction bases unmatched: 2. The length of the CDR3 is 15 residues. Details on this clone: Other DNA sequences of this sample code for an identical CDR3.

Measured with immunoSEQ multiplex PCR; TCRdb has only the in-frame clones, and not every one. Here the sample spans around 160,000 clones, around 85% being singletons. The TCR originated in a man in his sixties with acute or convalescent COVID-19. The V and J genes are TRBV18 and TRBJ2-1; 10 bases match TRBD1. Sequenced: peripheral blood. The CDR3 region is CASSPGTGDYNEQFF. CDR3 coding DNA: TGTGCCAGCTCACCCGGGACAGGGGACTACAATGAGCAGTTCTTC.